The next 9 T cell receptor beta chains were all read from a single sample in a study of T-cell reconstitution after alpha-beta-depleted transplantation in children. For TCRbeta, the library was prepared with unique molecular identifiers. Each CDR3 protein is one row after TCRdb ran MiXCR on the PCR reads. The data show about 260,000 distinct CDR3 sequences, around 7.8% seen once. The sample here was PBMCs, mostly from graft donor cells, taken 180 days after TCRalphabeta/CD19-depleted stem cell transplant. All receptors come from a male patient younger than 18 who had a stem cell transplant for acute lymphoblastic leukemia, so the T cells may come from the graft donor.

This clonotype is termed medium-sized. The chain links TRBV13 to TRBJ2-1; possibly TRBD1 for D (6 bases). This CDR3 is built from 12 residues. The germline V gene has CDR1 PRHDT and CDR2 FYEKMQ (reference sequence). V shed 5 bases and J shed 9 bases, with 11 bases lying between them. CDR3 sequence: CASSRTVGEQFF. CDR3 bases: TGTGCCAGCAGCCGGACAGTAGGTGAGCAGTTCTTC.

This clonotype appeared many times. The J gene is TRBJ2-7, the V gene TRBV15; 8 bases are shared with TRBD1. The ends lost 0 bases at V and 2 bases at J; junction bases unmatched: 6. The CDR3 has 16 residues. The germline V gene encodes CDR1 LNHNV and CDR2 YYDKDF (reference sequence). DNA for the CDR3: TGTGCCACCAGCAGAGACCCCGGGACAGGAGCCTACGAGCAGTACTTC. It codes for CATSRDPGTGAYEQYF.

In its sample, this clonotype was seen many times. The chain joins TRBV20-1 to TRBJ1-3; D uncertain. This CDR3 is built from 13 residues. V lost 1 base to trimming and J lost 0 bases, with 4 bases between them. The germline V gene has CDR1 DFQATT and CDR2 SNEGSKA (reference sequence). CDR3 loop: CSARGSSGNTIYF. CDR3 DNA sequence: TGCAGTGCTAGAGGCAGCTCTGGAAACACCATATATTTT.

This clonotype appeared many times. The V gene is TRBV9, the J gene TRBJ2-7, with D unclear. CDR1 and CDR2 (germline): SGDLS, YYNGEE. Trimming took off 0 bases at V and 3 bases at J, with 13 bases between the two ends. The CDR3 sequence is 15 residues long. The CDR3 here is CASSVGSSNSYEQYF. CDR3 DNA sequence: TGTGCCAGCAGCGTAGGGTCCAGTAATAGCTACGAGCAGTACTTC.

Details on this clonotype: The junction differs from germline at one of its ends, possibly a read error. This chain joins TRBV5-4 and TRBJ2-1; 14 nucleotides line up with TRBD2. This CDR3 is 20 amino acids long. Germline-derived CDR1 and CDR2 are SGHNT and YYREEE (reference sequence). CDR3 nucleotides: TGTGCCAGCAGCTTGAGGGCCCCCGGGACTAGCGGGAGCTCCTACAATGACCAGTTCTTC. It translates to CASSLRAPGTSGSSYNDQFF.

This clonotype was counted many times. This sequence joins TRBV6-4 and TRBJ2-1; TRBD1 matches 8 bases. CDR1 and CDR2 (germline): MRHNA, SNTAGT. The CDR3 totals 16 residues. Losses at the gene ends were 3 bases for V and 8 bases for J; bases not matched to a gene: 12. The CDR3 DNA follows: TGTGCCAGCAGTGAGGATGCGACAGGGGATGAAGATGAGCAGTTCTTC. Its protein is CASSEDATGDEDEQFF.

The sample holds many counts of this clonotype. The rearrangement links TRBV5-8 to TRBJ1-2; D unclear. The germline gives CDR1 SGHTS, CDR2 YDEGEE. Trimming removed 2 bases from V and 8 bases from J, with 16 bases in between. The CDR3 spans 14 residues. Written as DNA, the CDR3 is TGTGCCAGCAGCTTACTCAACAAAGGGTACGGCTACACCTTC. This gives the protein CASSLLNKGYGYTF.

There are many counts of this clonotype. The CDR3 here is CASSEWQGVYNSPLHF. The CDR3 nucleotides are TGTGCCAGCAGTGAATGGCAGGGCGTCTATAATTCACCCCTCCACTTT. This chain joins TRBV25-1 and TRBJ1-6, with D possibly matching TRBD1 (5 bases). The germline V gene has CDR1 MGHDK and CDR2 SYGVNS. This CDR3 contains 16 residues. Trimming shortened V by 1 base and J by 3 bases, and 10 bases separated the two germline ends.

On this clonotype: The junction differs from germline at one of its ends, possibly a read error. CDR3 sequence reads: CASSLEGSQPRHF. The DNA for the CDR3 is TGTGCCAGCAGTTTAGAGGGATCTCAGCCCCGGCATTTT. The chain recombines TRBV12-3 or TRBV12-4 with TRBJ1-5; no definite D call. This CDR3 is built from 13 residues.